This T cell receptor beta chain was obtained from a study of CD8 T cells in Susac syndrome. RNA, at about 0.5 to 1 ug, was reverse transcribed with random hexamers. Multiplex immunoSEQ PCR targeted 54 Vbeta and 13 Jbeta TCR beta segments. TCRdb ran MiXCR on the immunoSEQ multiplex PCR reads and lists one entry per CDR3 protein. The sample lists about 130,000 distinct CDR3 sequences, about 96% occurring once. CDR1 and CDR2 (germline): MNHNY, SVGAGI (reference sequence). Trimming took 6 bases from V and 1 from J, leaving 9 bases between them. The length of the CDR3 is 13 residues. The rearrangement links TRBV6-6 to TRBJ2-5; D unclear. This receptor was identified in a human donor in good health. Sequencing was done on a sample of CD4+ T cells from PBMCs. CDR3 coding DNA: TGTGCCAGCAGCCCCATTCGCCAAGAGACCCAGTACTTC. It specifies CASSPIRQETQYF.